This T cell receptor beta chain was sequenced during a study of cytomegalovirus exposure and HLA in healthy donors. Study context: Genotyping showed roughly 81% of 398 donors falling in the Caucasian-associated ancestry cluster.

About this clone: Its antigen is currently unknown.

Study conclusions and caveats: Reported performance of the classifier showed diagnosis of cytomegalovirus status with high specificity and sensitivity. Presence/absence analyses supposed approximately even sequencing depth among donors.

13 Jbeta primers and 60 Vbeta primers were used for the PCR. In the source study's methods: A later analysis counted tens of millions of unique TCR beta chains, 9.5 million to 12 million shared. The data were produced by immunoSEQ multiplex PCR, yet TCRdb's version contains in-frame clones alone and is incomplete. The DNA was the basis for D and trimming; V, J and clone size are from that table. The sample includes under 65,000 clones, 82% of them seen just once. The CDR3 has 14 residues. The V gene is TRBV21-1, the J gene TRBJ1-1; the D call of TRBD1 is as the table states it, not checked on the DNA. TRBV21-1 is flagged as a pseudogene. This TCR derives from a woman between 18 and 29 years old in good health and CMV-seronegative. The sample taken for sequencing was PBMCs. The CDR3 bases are TGTGCCAGCAGCAACGTAGGGGCGCGCACTGAAGCTTTCTTT. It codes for CASSNVGARTEAFF.